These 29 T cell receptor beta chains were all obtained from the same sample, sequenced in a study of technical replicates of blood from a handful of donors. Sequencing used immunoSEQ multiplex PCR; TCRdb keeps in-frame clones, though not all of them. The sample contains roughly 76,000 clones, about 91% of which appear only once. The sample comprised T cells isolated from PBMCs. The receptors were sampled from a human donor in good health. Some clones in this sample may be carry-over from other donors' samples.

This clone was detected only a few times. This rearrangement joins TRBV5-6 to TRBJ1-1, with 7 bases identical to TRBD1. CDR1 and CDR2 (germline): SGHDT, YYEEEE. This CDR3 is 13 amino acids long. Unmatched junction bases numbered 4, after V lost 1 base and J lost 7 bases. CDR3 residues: CASSLPAGGEAFF. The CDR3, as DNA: TGTGCCAGCAGCTTGCCAGCAGGGGGTGAAGCTTTCTTT.

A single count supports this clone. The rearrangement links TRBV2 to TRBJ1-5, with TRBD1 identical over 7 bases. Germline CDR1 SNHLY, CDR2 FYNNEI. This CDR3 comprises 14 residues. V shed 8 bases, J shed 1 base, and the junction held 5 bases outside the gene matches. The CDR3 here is CASSGTESNQPQHF. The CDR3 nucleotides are TGTGCCAGCTCCGGGACAGAGAGCAATCAGCCCCAGCATTTT. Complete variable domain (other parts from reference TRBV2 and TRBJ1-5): EPEVTQTPSHQVTQMGQEVILRCVPISNHLYFYWYRQILGQKVEFLVSFYNNEISEKSEIFDDQFSVERPDGSNFTLKIRSTKLEDSAMYFCASSGTESNQPQHFGDGTRLSIL.

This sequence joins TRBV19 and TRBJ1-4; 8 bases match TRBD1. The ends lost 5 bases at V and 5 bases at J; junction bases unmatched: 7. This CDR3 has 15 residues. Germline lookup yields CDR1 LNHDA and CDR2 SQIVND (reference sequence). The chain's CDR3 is CASSLGQGANEKLFF. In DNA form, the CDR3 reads TGTGCCAGTAGTTTAGGGCAGGGGGCAAATGAAAAACTGTTTTTT.

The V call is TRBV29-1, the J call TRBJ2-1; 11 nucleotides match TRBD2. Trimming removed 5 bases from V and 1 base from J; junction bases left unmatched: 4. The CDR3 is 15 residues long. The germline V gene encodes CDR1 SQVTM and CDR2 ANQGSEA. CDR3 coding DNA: TGCAGCGTTATAACTAGCGGGAGTTCCTACAATGAGCAGTTCTTC. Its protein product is CSVITSGSSYNEQFF.

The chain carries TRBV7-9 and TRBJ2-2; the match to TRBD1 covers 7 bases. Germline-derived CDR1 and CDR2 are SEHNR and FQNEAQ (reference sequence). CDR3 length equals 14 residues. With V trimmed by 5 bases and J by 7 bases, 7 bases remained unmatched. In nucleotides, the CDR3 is TGTGCCAGCAGCCATCGACAGGGTGGCGGGGAGCTGTTTTTT. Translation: CASSHRQGGGELFF.

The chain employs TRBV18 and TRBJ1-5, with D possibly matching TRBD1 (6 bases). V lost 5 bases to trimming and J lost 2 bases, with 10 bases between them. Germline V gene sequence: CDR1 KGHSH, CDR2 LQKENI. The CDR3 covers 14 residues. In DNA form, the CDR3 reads TGTGCCAGCTCAGGGGGCTTCGGCAATCAGCCCCAGCATTTT. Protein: CASSGGFGNQPQHF.

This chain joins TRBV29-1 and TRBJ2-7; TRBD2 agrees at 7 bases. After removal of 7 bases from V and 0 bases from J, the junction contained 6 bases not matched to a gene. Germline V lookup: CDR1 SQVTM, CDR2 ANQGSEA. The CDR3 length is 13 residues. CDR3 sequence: CSARGGSSYEQYF. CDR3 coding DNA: TGCAGCGCCCGCGGGGGAAGCTCCTACGAGCAGTACTTC.

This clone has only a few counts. CDR3 bases: TGTGCCAGCAGCCTAAGTCGGGAAATCTCTGGAAACACCATATATTTT. Translated: CASSLSREISGNTIYF. The genes are TRBV4-2 and TRBJ1-3; D gene uncertain. The V gene lost 4 bases and the J gene lost 0 bases, with 13 bases spanning the gap. From germline, CDR1 is LGHNA and CDR2 YNFKEQ. The CDR3 length is 16 residues.

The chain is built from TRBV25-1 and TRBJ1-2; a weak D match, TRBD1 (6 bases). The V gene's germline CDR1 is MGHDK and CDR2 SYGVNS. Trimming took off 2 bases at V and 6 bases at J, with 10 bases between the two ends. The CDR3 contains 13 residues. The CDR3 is CASSEPGDDGYTF. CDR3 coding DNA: TGTGCCAGCAGTGAACCAGGGGATGATGGCTACACCTTC.

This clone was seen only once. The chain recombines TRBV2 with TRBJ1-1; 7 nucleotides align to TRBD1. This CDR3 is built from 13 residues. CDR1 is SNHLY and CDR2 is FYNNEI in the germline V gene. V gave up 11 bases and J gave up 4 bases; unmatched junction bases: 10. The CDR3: CAGARQGGTEAFF. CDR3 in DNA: TGTGCCGGGGCAAGACAGGGAGGCACTGAAGCTTTCTTT.

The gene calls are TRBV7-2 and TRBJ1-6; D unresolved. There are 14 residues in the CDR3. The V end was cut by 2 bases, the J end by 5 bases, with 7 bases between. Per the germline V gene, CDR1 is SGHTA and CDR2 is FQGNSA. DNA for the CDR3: TGTGCCAGCAGCTTATTACAGAATAATTCACCCCTCCACTTT. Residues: CASSLLQNNSPLHF. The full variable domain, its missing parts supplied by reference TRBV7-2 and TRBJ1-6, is GAGVSQSPSNKVTEKGKDVELRCDPISGHTALYWYRQSLGQGLEFLIYFQGNSAPDKSGLPSDRFSAERTGGSVSTLTIQRTQQEDSAVYLCASSLLQNNSPLHFGNGTRLTVT.

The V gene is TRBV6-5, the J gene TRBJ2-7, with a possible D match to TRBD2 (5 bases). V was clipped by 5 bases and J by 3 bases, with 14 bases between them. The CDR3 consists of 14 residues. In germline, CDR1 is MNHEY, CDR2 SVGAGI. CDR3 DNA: TGTGCCAGCAGTCCCGGGAAACTTAACTACGAGCAGTACTTC. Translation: CASSPGKLNYEQYF.

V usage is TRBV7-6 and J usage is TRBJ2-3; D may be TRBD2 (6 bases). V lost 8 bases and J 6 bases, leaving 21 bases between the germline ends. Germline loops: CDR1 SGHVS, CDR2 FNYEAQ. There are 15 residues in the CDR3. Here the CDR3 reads CASGTSSPSVDTQYF. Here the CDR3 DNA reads TGTGCCAGCGGGACTTCGTCTCCCTCTGTGGATACGCAGTATTTT.

In nucleotides, the CDR3 is TGTGCCAGCAGCTCGAGCCAAGAGACCCAGTACTTC. As protein: CASSSSQETQYF. The chain has TRBV7-9 and TRBJ2-5, with D hard to call. Trimming removed 4 bases at V and 1 base at J, with 4 bases between. From germline, CDR1 is SEHNR and CDR2 FQNEAQ (reference sequence). The length of the CDR3 is 12 residues.

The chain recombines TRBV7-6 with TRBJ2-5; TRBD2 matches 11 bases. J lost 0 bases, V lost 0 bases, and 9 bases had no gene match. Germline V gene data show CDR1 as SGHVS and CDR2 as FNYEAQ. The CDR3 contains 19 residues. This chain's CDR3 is CASSLALMGLAEYQETQYF. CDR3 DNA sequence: TGTGCCAGCAGCTTAGCGCTAATGGGACTAGCGGAGTACCAAGAGACCCAGTACTTC.

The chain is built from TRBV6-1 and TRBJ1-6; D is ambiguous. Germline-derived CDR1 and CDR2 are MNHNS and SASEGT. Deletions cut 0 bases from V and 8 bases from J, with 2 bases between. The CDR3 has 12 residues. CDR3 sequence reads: CASSEAYSPLHF. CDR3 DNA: TGTGCCAGCAGTGAAGCCTATTCACCCCTCCACTTT.

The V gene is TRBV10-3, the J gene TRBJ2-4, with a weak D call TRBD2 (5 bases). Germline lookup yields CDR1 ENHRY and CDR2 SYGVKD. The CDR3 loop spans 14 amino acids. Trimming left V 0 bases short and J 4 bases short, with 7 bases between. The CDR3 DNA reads TGTGCCATCAGTGAGTCTGGCGGGAAAAACATTCAGTACTTC. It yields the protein CAISESGGKNIQYF.

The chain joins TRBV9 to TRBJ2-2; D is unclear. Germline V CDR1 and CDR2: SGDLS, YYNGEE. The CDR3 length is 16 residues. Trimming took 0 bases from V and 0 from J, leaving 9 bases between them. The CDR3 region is CASSVERFTNTGELFF. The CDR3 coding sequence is TGTGCCAGCAGCGTAGAGAGGTTCACGAACACCGGGGAGCTGTTTTTT.

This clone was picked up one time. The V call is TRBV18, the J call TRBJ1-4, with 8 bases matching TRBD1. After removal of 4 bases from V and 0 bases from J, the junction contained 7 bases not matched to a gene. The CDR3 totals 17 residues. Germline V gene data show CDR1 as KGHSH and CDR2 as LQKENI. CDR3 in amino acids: CASSRETGAATNEKLFF. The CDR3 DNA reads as TGTGCCAGCTCACGCGAGACAGGGGCCGCAACTAATGAAAAACTGTTTTTT.

The CDR3 region is CASSEEGALGYGYTF. DNA of the CDR3: TGTGCCAGCAGTGAGGAGGGGGCTCTGGGCTATGGCTACACCTTC. The J gene is TRBJ1-2, the V gene TRBV2, with 7 positions matching TRBD1. V shed 3 bases, J shed 4 bases, and the junction held 8 bases outside the gene matches. The germline V gene has CDR1 SNHLY and CDR2 FYNNEI. The CDR3 spans 15 residues.

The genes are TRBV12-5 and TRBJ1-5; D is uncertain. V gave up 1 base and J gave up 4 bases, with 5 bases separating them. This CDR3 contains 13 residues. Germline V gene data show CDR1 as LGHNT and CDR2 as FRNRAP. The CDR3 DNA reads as TGTGCTAGTGGTTTGGGACTGAATCAGCCCCAGCATTTT. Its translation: CASGLGLNQPQHF.

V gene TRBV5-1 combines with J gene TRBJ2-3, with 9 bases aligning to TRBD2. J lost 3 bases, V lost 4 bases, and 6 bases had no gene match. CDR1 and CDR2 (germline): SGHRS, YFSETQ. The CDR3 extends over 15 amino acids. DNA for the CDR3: TGCGCCAGCAGCCGGACTAGCGTCATGACAGATACGCAGTATTTT. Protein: CASSRTSVMTDTQYF.

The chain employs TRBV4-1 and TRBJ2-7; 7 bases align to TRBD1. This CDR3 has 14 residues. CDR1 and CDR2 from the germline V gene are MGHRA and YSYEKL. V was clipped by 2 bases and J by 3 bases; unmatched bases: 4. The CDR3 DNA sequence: TGCGCCAGCAGCCAACTGACAGGGAACTACGAGCAGTACTTC. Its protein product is CASSQLTGNYEQYF.

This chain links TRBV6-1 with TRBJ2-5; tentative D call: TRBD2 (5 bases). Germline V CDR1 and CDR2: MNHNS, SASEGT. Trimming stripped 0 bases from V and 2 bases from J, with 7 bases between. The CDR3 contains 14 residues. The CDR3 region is CASSEAGLQETQYF. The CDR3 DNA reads TGTGCCAGCAGTGAAGCTGGACTTCAAGAGACCCAGTACTTC.

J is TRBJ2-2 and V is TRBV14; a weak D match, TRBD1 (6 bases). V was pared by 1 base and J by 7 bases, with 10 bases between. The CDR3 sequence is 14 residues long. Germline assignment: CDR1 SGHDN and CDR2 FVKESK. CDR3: CASSQVQGIGELFF. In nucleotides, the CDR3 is TGTGCCAGCAGCCAAGTACAGGGAATCGGGGAGCTGTTTTTT.

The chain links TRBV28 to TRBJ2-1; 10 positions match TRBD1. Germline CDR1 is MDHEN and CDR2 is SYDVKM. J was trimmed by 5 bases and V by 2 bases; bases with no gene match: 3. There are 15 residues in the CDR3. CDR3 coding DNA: TGTGCCAGCAGTTTAAGGGACAGGGGCGACAATGAGCAGTTCTTC. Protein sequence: CASSLRDRGDNEQFF.

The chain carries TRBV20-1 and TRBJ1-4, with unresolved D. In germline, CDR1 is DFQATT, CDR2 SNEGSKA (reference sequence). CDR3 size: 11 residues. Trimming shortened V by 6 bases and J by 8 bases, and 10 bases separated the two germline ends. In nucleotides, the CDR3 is TGCAGTGCCAGCGAGTACGAAAAACTGTTTTTT. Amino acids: CSASEYEKLFF.

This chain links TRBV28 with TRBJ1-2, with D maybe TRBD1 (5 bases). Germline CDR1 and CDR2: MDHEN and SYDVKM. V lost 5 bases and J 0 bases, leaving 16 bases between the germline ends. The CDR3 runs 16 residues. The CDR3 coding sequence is TGTGCCAGCAGTCCCCTAGGGGTGGAAGCTAACTATGGCTACACCTTC. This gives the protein CASSPLGVEANYGYTF.

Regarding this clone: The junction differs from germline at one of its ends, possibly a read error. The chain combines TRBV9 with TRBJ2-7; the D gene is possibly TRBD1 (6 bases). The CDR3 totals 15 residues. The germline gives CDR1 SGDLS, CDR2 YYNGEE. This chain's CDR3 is CASSGLGAGSNEQYF. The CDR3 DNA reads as TGTGCCAGCAGCGGATTGGGGGCGGGCTCCAACGAGCAGTACTTC.